Listed below are T cell receptor beta chains from one sample, sequenced in a study of T cells in Graves' hyperthyroidism and ophthalmopathy. Each CDR3 protein is one row after TCRdb ran MiXCR on the multiplex PCR reads. The repertoire includes about 590,000 distinct CDR3 sequences, around 16% of them detected once, and under 7.5% sits in the top ten. Sequencing input: blood. The source is a woman under 40 with Graves' hyperthyroidism. Both conserved end residues are part of each CDR3.

TRBV4-3	TRBJ2-5	CASSPLSGRAPETQYF
TRBV27	TRBJ2-3	CASSSGGTDTQYF
TRBV30	TRBJ2-7	CAWSATFSVLGHSYEQYF
TRBV12-3/TRBV12-4	TRBJ2-3	CASRQTSGRGGTQYF
TRBV27	TRBJ1-1	CASSSIINTEAFF
TRBV20-1	TRBJ2-3	CSAVGPKGGTQYF
TRBV27	TRBJ2-7	CASSLTWTAEQYF
TRBV5-1	TRBJ2-1	CASSLTGTSVNEQFF
TRBV3-1	TRBJ1-6	CASSQPGGGGYSPLHF
TRBV7-6	TRBJ2-1	CASSLDLGGPSSYNEQFF